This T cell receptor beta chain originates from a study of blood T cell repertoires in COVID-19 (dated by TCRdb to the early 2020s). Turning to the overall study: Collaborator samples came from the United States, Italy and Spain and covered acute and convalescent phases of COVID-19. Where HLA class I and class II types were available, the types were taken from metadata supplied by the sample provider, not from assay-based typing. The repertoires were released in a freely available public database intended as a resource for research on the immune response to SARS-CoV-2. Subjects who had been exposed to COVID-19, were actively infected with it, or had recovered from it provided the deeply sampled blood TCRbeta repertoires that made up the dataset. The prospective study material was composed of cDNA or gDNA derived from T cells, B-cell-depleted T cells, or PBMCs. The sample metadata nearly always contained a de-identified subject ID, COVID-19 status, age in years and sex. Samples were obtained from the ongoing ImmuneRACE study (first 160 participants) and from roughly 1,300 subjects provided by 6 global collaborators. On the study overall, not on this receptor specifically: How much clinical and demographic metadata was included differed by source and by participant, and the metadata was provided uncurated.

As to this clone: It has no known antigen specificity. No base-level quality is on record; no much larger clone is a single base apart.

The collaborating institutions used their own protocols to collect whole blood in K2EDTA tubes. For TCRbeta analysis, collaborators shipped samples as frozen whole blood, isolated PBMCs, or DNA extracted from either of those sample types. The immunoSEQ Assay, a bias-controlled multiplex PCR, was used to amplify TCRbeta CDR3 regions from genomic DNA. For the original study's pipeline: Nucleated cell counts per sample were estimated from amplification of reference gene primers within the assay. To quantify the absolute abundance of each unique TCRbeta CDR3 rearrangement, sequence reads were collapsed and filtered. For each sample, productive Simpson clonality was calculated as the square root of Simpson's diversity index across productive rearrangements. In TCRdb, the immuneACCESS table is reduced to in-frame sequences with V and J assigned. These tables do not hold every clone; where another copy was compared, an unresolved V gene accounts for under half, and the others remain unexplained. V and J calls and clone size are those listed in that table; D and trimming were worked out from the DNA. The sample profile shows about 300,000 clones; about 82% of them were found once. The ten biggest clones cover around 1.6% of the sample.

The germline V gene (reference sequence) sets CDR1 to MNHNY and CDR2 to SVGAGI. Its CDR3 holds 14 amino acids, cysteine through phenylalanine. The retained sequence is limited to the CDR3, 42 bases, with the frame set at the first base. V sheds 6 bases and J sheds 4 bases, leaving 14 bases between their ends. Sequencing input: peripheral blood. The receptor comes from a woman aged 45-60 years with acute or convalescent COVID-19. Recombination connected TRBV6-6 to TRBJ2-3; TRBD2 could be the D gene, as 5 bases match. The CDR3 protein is CASRRTGNPDTQYF. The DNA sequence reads TGTGCCAGCAGGAGAACCGGGAACCCAGATACGCAGTATTTT.